These 24 T cell receptor beta chains were all obtained from the same sample, sequenced in a study of cytomegalovirus exposure and HLA in healthy donors. PCR was performed using 60 Vbeta and 13 Jbeta primers. Some clones are missing from TCRdb's copy, which holds only in-frame ones; the method was immunoSEQ multiplex PCR. The data hold more than 200,000 clones, with 70% to 85% observed a single time. The sequenced sample was PBMCs. These receptors all come from a girl under 10 years old in good health and CMV-seronegative.

The sample holds a few counts of this clone. The chain employs TRBV6-1 and TRBJ1-2, with D possibly being TRBD1 (5 bases). Deletions cut 4 bases from V and 4 bases from J, with 13 bases between. The CDR3 length is 14 residues. From germline, CDR1 is MNHNS and CDR2 SASEGT. This CDR3 reads CASSGGEEVYGYTF. The CDR3 nucleotides read TGTGCCAGCAGTGGGGGGGAAGAAGTCTATGGCTACACCTTC.

The chain uses TRBV27 and TRBJ2-2; perhaps TRBD2 as D (6 bases). In germline, CDR1 is MNHEY, CDR2 SMNVEV (reference sequence). V lost 3 bases to trimming and J lost 8 bases, with 7 bases between them. The CDR3 covers 12 residues. As DNA, the CDR3 is TGTGCCAGCAGTTTCGGGGGAGGGGAGCTGTTTTTT. It specifies CASSFGGGELFF.

This clone was picked up one time. This chain connects TRBV10-3 to TRBJ2-3, with 11 positions matching TRBD2. V lost 3 bases, J lost 4 bases, and 12 bases stayed unmatched. CDR1 ENHRY and CDR2 SYGVKD come from the germline V gene. CDR3 length equals 18 residues. The CDR3: CAISESLASGGFADTQYF. The CDR3 DNA reads as TGTGCCATCAGTGAAAGTTTGGCTAGCGGGGGGTTTGCAGATACGCAGTATTTT.

This clone has just one count. The chain has TRBV5-5 and TRBJ2-1, with TRBD2 identical over 9 bases. CDR1 SGHKS and CDR2 YYEKEE come from the germline V gene (reference sequence). J was trimmed by 2 bases and V by 3 bases; bases with no gene match: 6. This CDR3 is 16 amino acids long. The CDR3 DNA is TGTGCCAGCAGCTACCGCGGGGGGGAACCCTACAATGAGCAGTTCTTC. The encoded protein is CASSYRGGEPYNEQFF.

This clone was counted between two and nine times. The rearrangement links TRBV5-1 to TRBJ1-4; 7 bases are shared with TRBD1. The CDR3 spans 16 residues. V lost 4 bases, J lost 0 bases, and 6 bases stayed unmatched. Germline-derived CDR1 and CDR2 are SGHRS and YFSETQ. The CDR3 nucleotides read TGCGCCAGCAGCGGCGGACAGGTGACAACTAATGAAAAACTGTTTTTT. Protein sequence: CASSGGQVTTNEKLFF.

The CDR3 sequence is CASSLGQGERRELFF. CDR3 nucleotide sequence: TGTGCCAGCAGCTTAGGACAGGGGGAACGGAGGGAGCTGTTTTTT. The chain joins TRBV11-3 to TRBJ2-2, with 9 bases that match TRBD1. V dropped 1 base and J dropped 9; count of bases not matched to a gene: 6. The CDR3 is 15 residues long. CDR1 SGHNT and CDR2 YENEEA come from the germline V gene.

V gene TRBV9 combines with J gene TRBJ2-5; no definite D call. CDR1 SGDLS and CDR2 YYNGEE come from the germline V gene. The CDR3 totals 15 residues. V lost 0 bases to trimming and J lost 2 bases, with 11 bases between them. The chain's CDR3 is CASSVGTITQETQYF. For the CDR3, the DNA is TGTGCCAGCAGCGTAGGTACTATTACTCAAGAGACCCAGTACTTC.

V gene TRBV5-4 combines with J gene TRBJ2-3; D is unclear. Per the germline V gene, CDR1 is SGHNT and CDR2 is YYREEE (reference sequence). The CDR3 sequence is 14 residues long. Trimming stripped 0 bases from V and 2 bases from J, with 7 bases between. DNA of the CDR3: TGTGCCAGCAGCTTGGCCACAACCACAGATACGCAGTATTTT. It codes for CASSLATTTDTQYF.

The chain combines TRBV5-4 with TRBJ1-3, with TRBD1 matching over 10 bases. CDR1 is SGHNT and CDR2 is YYREEE in the germline V gene (reference sequence). The CDR3 is made up of 16 amino acids. V shed 4 bases and J 5 bases; nucleotides not matched to a gene: 9. Written as DNA, the CDR3 is TGTGCCAGCAGCGACTATTTGGGACAGGGGCGAAACACCATATATTTT. Encoded protein: CASSDYLGQGRNTIYF.

The chain combines TRBV19 with TRBJ1-1; D call uncertain. Looked up from germline, CDR1 is LNHDA and CDR2 is SQIVND (reference sequence). The CDR3 runs to 13 residues. Trimming stripped 7 bases from V and 10 bases from J, with 19 bases between. As DNA, the CDR3 is TGTGCCAGTACTTTCTCCCCTCCGCGAGGAGCTTTCTTT. This translates into CASTFSPPRGAFF.

Concerning this clone: At the DNA level, this CDR3 is encoded by other sequences in the same sample as well. The chain recombines TRBV7-9 with TRBJ2-2; D not resolved. V lost 3 bases, J lost 4 bases, and 3 bases lay in between. The germline V gene has CDR1 SEHNR and CDR2 FQNEAQ (reference sequence). The CDR3 covers 12 residues. In nucleotides, the CDR3 is TGTGCCAGCAGCTTTAGCACCGGGGAGCTGTTTTTT. This gives the protein CASSFSTGELFF. The variable domain in full, completed from reference TRBV7-9 and TRBJ2-2, reads DTGVSQNPRHKITKRGQNVTFRCDPISEHNRLYWYRQTLGQGPEFLTYFQNEAQLEKSRLLSDRFSAERPKGSFSTLEIQRTEQGDSAMYLCASSFSTGELFFGEGSRLTVL.

This clone was counted a few times. The V call is TRBV18, the J call TRBJ1-1; 11 bases agree with TRBD1. The CDR3 loop spans 14 amino acids. The V gene's germline CDR1 is KGHSH and CDR2 LQKENI. J lost 4 bases, V lost 2 bases, and 0 bases had no gene match. In DNA form, the CDR3 reads TGTGCCAGCTCACCAGGGACAGGGGGCACTGAAGCTTTCTTT. It specifies CASSPGTGGTEAFF.

This clone was found a few times. The CDR3: CASTGRESAPLHF. DNA for the CDR3: TGTGCCAGCACGGGCAGGGAATCGGCACCCCTCCACTTT. This chain uses TRBV2 with TRBJ1-6; a possible D gene is TRBD1 (5 bases). V was clipped by 7 bases and J by 11 bases, with 15 bases between them. Germline V gives CDR1 SNHLY, CDR2 FYNNEI. The CDR3 spans 13 residues.

The chain has TRBV21-1 and TRBJ1-4; TRBD1 is taken as the D call from the table, unchecked against the DNA. TRBV21-1 corresponds to a pseudogene. This CDR3 has 16 residues. CDR3 sequence reads: CASSPLWRGLSEKLFF. In DNA, the CDR3 is TGTGCCAGCAGCCCTCTCTGGAGGGGGCTGAGTGAAAAACTGTTTTTT.

The chain employs TRBV11-1 and TRBJ2-1; D remains ambiguous. Trimming shortened V by 2 bases and J by 4 bases, and 15 bases separated the two germline ends. The CDR3 length is 16 residues. Germline V gene data show CDR1 as SGHAT and CDR2 as FQDESV (reference sequence). The CDR3 spells CASSLKFLVGYNEQFF. CDR3 sequence (DNA): TGTGCCAGCAGCTTAAAGTTTCTAGTAGGTTACAATGAGCAGTTCTTC.

The gene calls are TRBV2 and TRBJ1-5, with TRBD1 as a possible D gene (6 bases). The CDR3 is 16 amino acids. Trimming cost V 3 bases and J 2 bases, with 14 bases left between them. Germline CDR1 and CDR2: SNHLY and FYNNEI. Here the CDR3 DNA reads TGTGCCAGCAGTGAGGCGAACCACAGGGGCAATCAGCCCCAGCATTTT. Translated, it gives CASSEANHRGNQPQHF.

J is TRBJ2-1 and V is TRBV18; 9 bases align to TRBD1. V lost 7 bases, J lost 4 bases, and 8 bases stayed unmatched. Germline lookup yields CDR1 KGHSH and CDR2 LQKENI. The CDR3 contains 15 residues. CDR3 amino acids: CASFAGQGVYNEQFF. The CDR3 DNA is TGTGCCAGCTTTGCGGGACAGGGTGTGTACAATGAGCAGTTCTTC.

This clone was observed a few times. This chain uses TRBV9 with TRBJ1-5; no firm D call. The germline gives CDR1 SGDLS, CDR2 YYNGEE. V was trimmed by 0 bases and J by 4 bases, leaving 11 bases between them. CDR3 length equals 15 residues. The chain's CDR3 is CASSVVGRMNQPQHF. The CDR3 bases are TGTGCCAGCAGCGTAGTGGGCAGGATGAATCAGCCCCAGCATTTT.

The rearrangement uses TRBV15 and TRBJ2-7; the D gene is possibly TRBD1 (6 bases). V was clipped by 0 bases and J by 5 bases, with 14 bases between them. Germline values: CDR1 LNHNV, CDR2 YYDKDF (reference sequence). This CDR3 has 15 residues. The CDR3 DNA follows: TGTGCCACCAGCAGAGACCCCAGGGGTGTCCACGAGCAGTACTTC. Protein sequence: CATSRDPRGVHEQYF.

The rearrangement links TRBV7-6 to TRBJ2-1, with TRBD2 matching 10 bases. Germline CDR1 reads SGHVS; CDR2 reads FNYEAQ. The CDR3 has 15 amino acids. V lost 1 base to trimming and J lost 10 bases; unmatched junction nucleotides: 7. CDR3 DNA sequence: TGTGCCAGCAGCTTAGGCGGACTAGCGGCCCAGGAGCAGTTCTTC. The encoded protein is CASSLGGLAAQEQFF.

The rearrangement links TRBV5-1 to TRBJ2-3; the match to TRBD2 covers 7 bases. Germline CDR1 is SGHRS and CDR2 is YFSETQ. The CDR3 is 16 amino acids. V lost 0 bases, J lost 2 bases, and 6 bases stayed unmatched. CDR3 amino acids: CASSLAWRETTDTQYF. As DNA, the CDR3 is TGCGCCAGCAGCTTGGCCTGGCGGGAGACCACAGATACGCAGTATTTT. Looking up the rest from reference TRBV5-1 and TRBJ2-3 gives the full variable domain: KAGVTQTPRYLIKTRGQQVTLSCSPISGHRSVSWYQQTPGQGLQFLFEYFSETQRNKGNFPGRFSGRQFSNSRSEMNVSTLELGDSALYLCASSLAWRETTDTQYFGPGTRLTVL.

Remarks on this clone: An end of the junction does not agree with germline; a read error may underlie this. The chain recombines TRBV10-3 with TRBJ1-2; 8 bases agree with TRBD1. Germline-derived CDR1 and CDR2 are ENHRY and SYGVKD. There are 15 residues in the CDR3. The CDR3 sequence is CASSQDRDNVYGYTF. The DNA for the CDR3 is TGTGCCAGCAGTCAGGACAGGGATAACGTCTATGGCTACACCTTC.

Only one count was recorded for this clone. The chain carries TRBV10-3 and TRBJ2-7; possibly TRBD2 for D (6 bases). From germline, CDR1 is ENHRY and CDR2 SYGVKD. The CDR3 runs to 15 residues. With 3 bases removed from V and 3 bases from J, the gap between germline ends came to 15 bases. Here the CDR3 DNA reads TGTGCCATCAGTGATGCCCGGGGACTCTACTACGAGCAGTACTTC. This translates into CAISDARGLYYEQYF.

The chain carries TRBV30 and TRBJ2-3; no reliable D call. Trimming removed 2 bases at V and 1 base at J, with 7 bases between. CDR3 length equals 13 residues. Germline assignment: CDR1 GTSNPN and CDR2 SVGIG (reference sequence). The CDR3 DNA reads as TGTGCCTGGAGTCTCCAGGGCACAGATACGCAGTATTTT. Protein: CAWSLQGTDTQYF.